The 29 T cell receptor beta chains given below trace back to one sample, sequenced in a study of CD8 T cells in Susac syndrome. Reverse transcription used roughly 0.45 to 1 ug RNA and random hexamers. TCRdb independently ran MiXCR on the immunoSEQ multiplex PCR reads; one entry per CDR3 protein. This table holds around 71,000 distinct CDR3 sequences, just over 95% found once. The sequenced sample consisted of CD4+ T cells from PBMCs. The origin of the receptors is a human donor with multiple sclerosis.

V and J are TRBV21-1 and TRBJ2-1; no check of the table's D call, TRBD1, against the DNA was made. TRBV21-1 is classified as a pseudogene. This CDR3 spans 15 amino acids. CDR3 in amino acids: CASSKDRGNYNEQFF. The CDR3 DNA reads TGTGCCAGCAGCAAAGACAGGGGGAATTACAATGAGCAGTTCTTC.

The V and J genes are TRBV11-1 and TRBJ2-5, with TRBD2 identical over 14 bases. The CDR3 extends over 15 amino acids. Trimming removed 5 bases from V and 5 bases from J; junction bases left unmatched: 4. In germline, CDR1 is SGHAT, CDR2 FQDESV (reference sequence). For the CDR3, the DNA is TGTGCCAGCAGCCCCGGGACTAGCGGGGGTGAGACCCAGTACTTC. This encodes CASSPGTSGGETQYF.

The chain employs TRBV7-2 and TRBJ2-7; TRBD1 matches 7 bases. From germline, CDR1 is SGHTA and CDR2 FQGNSA. Losses at the gene ends were 1 base for V and 3 bases for J; bases not matched to a gene: 3. CDR3 length: 14 amino acids. The CDR3 DNA follows: TGTGCCAGCAGCTTAGGACAGGGAATCTACGAGCAGTACTTC. This translates into CASSLGQGIYEQYF. Drawing the rest from reference TRBV7-2 and TRBJ2-7, the complete variable domain is GAGVSQSPSNKVTEKGKDVELRCDPISGHTALYWYRQSLGQGLEFLIYFQGNSAPDKSGLPSDRFSAERTGGSVSTLTIQRTQQEDSAVYLCASSLGQGIYEQYFGPGTRLTVT.

The rearrangement joins TRBV5-1 to TRBJ2-1, with D unresolved. The CDR3 has 14 amino acids. Trimming shortened V by 1 base and J by 6 bases, and 11 bases separated the two germline ends. Germline lookup yields CDR1 SGHRS and CDR2 YFSETQ. CDR3 amino acids: CASSLIPSSNEQFF. The CDR3 bases are TGCGCCAGCAGCTTGATTCCTTCTAGCAATGAGCAGTTCTTC.

The chain couples TRBV12-3 or TRBV12-4 to TRBJ2-7; 9 bases are a match to TRBD1. V dropped 0 bases and J dropped 3; count of bases not matched to a gene: 6. The CDR3 totals 16 residues. The DNA of the CDR3 is TGTGCCAGCAGTTTAGCCCCGGGACAGGGCCTCTACGAGCAGTACTTC. Its protein product is CASSLAPGQGLYEQYF.

Note on this clonotype: One junction end does not reproduce the germline sequence, and a read error may be involved. This rearrangement joins TRBV4-1 to TRBJ1-5; D is undetermined. This CDR3 spans 16 amino acids. The germline V gene has CDR1 MGHRA and CDR2 YSYEKL. The CDR3 nucleotides are TGCGCCAGGAGCCACGTAACACAGAGGAGCAATCAGCCCCAGCATTTT. Amino acid sequence: CARSHVTQRSNQPQHF.

The chain links TRBV7-9 to TRBJ2-7, with a tentative D call TRBD2 (6 bases). Deletions cut 5 bases from V and 2 bases from J, with 19 bases between. This CDR3 region has 16 residues. From germline, CDR1 is SEHNR and CDR2 FQNEAQ (reference sequence). The CDR3 DNA sequence: TGTGCCAGCAGCCTCACAAAAGGGACTTCAGCCTACGAGCAGTACTTC. Encoded protein: CASSLTKGTSAYEQYF.

V usage is TRBV12-3 or TRBV12-4 and J usage is TRBJ1-5; D remains unclear. CDR3 length: 15 residues. V was cut by 3 bases and J by 3 bases, with 12 bases left in between. CDR3 residues: CASSFAYSLNQPQHF. In DNA, the CDR3 is TGTGCCAGCAGTTTTGCCTATAGTCTCAATCAGCCCCAGCATTTT.

DNA of the CDR3: TGTGCCAGCAGTTTAGACAGGGCTGATCAGCCCCAGCATTTT. Translating it yields CASSLDRADQPQHF. This rearrangement joins TRBV28 to TRBJ1-5; 7 bases map to TRBD1. Germline V gene sequence: CDR1 MDHEN, CDR2 SYDVKM. V dropped 2 bases and J dropped 5; count of bases not matched to a gene: 3. The CDR3 covers 14 residues.

This rearrangement joins TRBV5-1 to TRBJ2-7, with 7 positions matching TRBD2. The V and J ends lost 0 bases and 3 bases, in that order; junction bases with no gene match: 6. This CDR3 has 15 amino acids. Germline CDR1 and CDR2: SGHRS and YFSETQ. The CDR3 loop is CASSLAGTNSYEQYF. The CDR3 DNA is TGCGCCAGCAGCTTGGCCGGGACTAATAGCTACGAGCAGTACTTC. Combining the CDR3 with reference TRBV5-1 and TRBJ2-7 gives the whole variable domain KAGVTQTPRYLIKTRGQQVTLSCSPISGHRSVSWYQQTPGQGLQFLFEYFSETQRNKGNFPGRFSGRQFSNSRSEMNVSTLELGDSALYLCASSLAGTNSYEQYFGPGTRLTVT.

The rearrangement links TRBV12-3 or TRBV12-4 to TRBJ1-2; 7 nucleotides align to TRBD1. V shed 5 bases and J 7 bases; nucleotides not matched to a gene: 1. The CDR3 runs to 11 residues. CDR3 in DNA: TGTGCCAGCAGTAACAGGGGTGGCTACACCTTC. Translating gives CASSNRGGYTF.

This chain connects TRBV7-2 to TRBJ2-5; tentatively, D is TRBD1 (7 bases). Germline V gene data show CDR1 as SGHTA and CDR2 as FQGNSA. This CDR3 is 13 amino acids long. Trimming pared 5 bases from V and 6 bases from J, leaving 13 bases between. The chain's CDR3 is CASSPAGGKTQYF. The CDR3 bases are TGTGCCAGCAGCCCGGCAGGGGGGAAGACCCAGTACTTC.

The chain combines TRBV3-1 with TRBJ2-5, with unresolved D. The CDR3 contains 13 residues. The germline gives CDR1 LGHDT, CDR2 YNNKEL (reference sequence). V dropped 3 bases and J dropped 1 base, with 6 bases sitting between them. Here the CDR3 reads CASSQGIQETQYF. In nucleotides, the CDR3 is TGTGCCAGCAGCCAGGGCATCCAAGAGACCCAGTACTTC.

The chain links TRBV13 to TRBJ1-2; no definite D call. This CDR3 region has 12 residues. The ends were cut back, 4 bases at V and 4 bases at J, with 7 bases in the middle. Germline CDR1 is PRHDT and CDR2 is FYEKMQ (reference sequence). CDR3 residues: CASSSSFYGYTF. Written as DNA, the CDR3 is TGTGCCAGCAGCTCATCCTTCTATGGCTACACCTTC.

In this sample, this clonotype turned up once. The rearrangement uses TRBV20-1 and TRBJ1-1; tentatively, D is TRBD1 (5 bases). Germline CDR1 DFQATT, CDR2 SNEGSKA (reference sequence). The CDR3 is made up of 13 amino acids. V lost 8 bases and J lost 1, with 14 bases in between. The CDR3 sequence is CSPPPQGNTEAFF. For the CDR3, the DNA is TGCAGTCCCCCTCCGCAGGGGAACACTGAAGCTTTCTTT.

This chain joins TRBV27 and TRBJ2-5; D gene unclear. The germline gives CDR1 MNHEY, CDR2 SMNVEV (reference sequence). The CDR3 loop spans 13 amino acids. Trimming cost V 5 bases and J 2 bases, with 9 bases left between them. Here the CDR3 reads CASSVTLQETQYF. The CDR3 DNA follows: TGTGCCAGCAGTGTTACTCTACAAGAGACCCAGTACTTC.

The chain joins TRBV5-1 to TRBJ1-6, with a weak D call TRBD1 (6 bases). V dropped 8 bases and J dropped 1 base, with 13 bases sitting between them. CDR3 length: 15 residues. Germline V gene sequence: CDR1 SGHRS, CDR2 YFSETQ. For the CDR3, the DNA is TGCGCCAGTCAACAGGGAAGATCCTATAATTCACCCCTCCACTTT. This codes for CASQQGRSYNSPLHF.

This clonotype was observed once. This chain connects TRBV20-1 to TRBJ2-4, with 7 bases that match TRBD2. CDR3 length: 11 amino acids. Per the germline V gene, CDR1 is DFQATT and CDR2 is SNEGSKA (reference sequence). The V and J ends lost 5 bases and 9 bases, in that order; junction bases with no gene match: 4. CDR3 region: CSAGSGGIQYF. The DNA for the CDR3 is TGCAGTGCTGGGTCGGGGGGCATTCAGTACTTC.

The chain carries TRBV19 and TRBJ2-3; the match to TRBD2 covers 9 bases. V was clipped by 7 bases and J by 0 bases; unmatched bases: 5. CDR3 size: 15 residues. Germline V lookup: CDR1 LNHDA, CDR2 SQIVND (reference sequence). CDR3 in DNA: TGTGCCAGTATCGGGACTAGCAGTAGCACAGATACGCAGTATTTT. This codes for CASIGTSSSTDTQYF.

The chain couples TRBV13 to TRBJ1-1; D perhaps matches TRBD1 (5 bases). The CDR3 extends over 13 amino acids. Germline CDR1 reads PRHDT; CDR2 reads FYEKMQ (reference sequence). V was pared by 1 base and J by 3 bases, with 6 bases between. The chain's CDR3 is CASSLEQDTEAFF. The CDR3 DNA sequence: TGTGCCAGCAGCTTAGAACAGGACACTGAAGCTTTCTTT. The variable domain in full, with the rest retrieved from reference TRBV13 and TRBJ1-1, is AAGVIQSPRHLIKEKRETATLKCYPIPRHDTVYWYQQGPGQDPQFLISFYEKMQSDKGSIPDRFSAQQFSDYHSELNMSSLELGDSALYFCASSLEQDTEAFFGQGTRLTVV.

The genes are TRBV2 and TRBJ1-1; D might be TRBD1 (5 bases). CDR3 length: 14 amino acids. Trimming removed 3 bases from V and 5 bases from J, with 13 bases in between. Germline lookup yields CDR1 SNHLY and CDR2 FYNNEI. Here the CDR3 reads CASSEWGEGTEAFF. The CDR3, as DNA: TGTGCCAGCAGTGAGTGGGGCGAGGGAACTGAAGCTTTCTTT.

The V call is TRBV30, the J call TRBJ1-6; D might be TRBD1 (5 bases). The CDR3 loop spans 13 amino acids. V shed 3 bases and J shed 9 bases, with 12 bases lying between them. Per the germline V gene, CDR1 is GTSNPN and CDR2 is SVGIG (reference sequence). CDR3 sequence reads: CAWRAGQASPLHF. The CDR3 nucleotides read TGTGCCTGGAGGGCAGGGCAGGCTTCACCCCTCCACTTT. The whole variable domain, remainder taken from reference TRBV30 and TRBJ1-6, is SQTIHQWPATLVQPVGSPLSLECTVEGTSNPNLYWYRQAAGRGLQLLFYSVGIGQISSEVPQNLSASRPQDRQFILSSKKLLLSDSGFYLCAWRAGQASPLHFGNGTRLTVT.

The genes are TRBV7-2 and TRBJ2-7, with TRBD2 matching over 10 bases. Germline-derived CDR1 and CDR2 are SGHTA and FQGNSA. V shed 6 bases, J shed 3 bases, and the junction held 5 bases outside the gene matches. The CDR3 spans 14 residues. CDR3 bases: TGTGCCAGCAGGAAAACTAGCGGGGTCTACGAGCAGTACTTC. Translation: CASRKTSGVYEQYF.

This chain uses TRBV12-3 or TRBV12-4 with TRBJ1-5; D may be TRBD1 (5 bases). V was cut by 5 bases and J by 0 bases, with 8 bases left in between. The CDR3 contains 14 residues. The CDR3 DNA is TGTGCCAGCAGTCTCCAGGGTAGCAATCAGCCCCAGCATTTT. Translating gives CASSLQGSNQPQHF.

This clonotype was detected a few times. The V and J genes are TRBV19 and TRBJ2-7, with a weak D call TRBD1 (6 bases). The germline V and J ends were trimmed by 4 bases and 5 bases, with 9 bases remaining between them. This CDR3 spans 12 amino acids. The V gene's germline CDR1 is LNHDA and CDR2 SQIVND (reference sequence). CDR3 protein: CASSTSGDEQYF. The CDR3 DNA reads as TGTGCCAGTAGTACTTCAGGGGACGAGCAGTACTTC. The full variable domain, with the rest looked up from reference TRBV19 and TRBJ2-7, is DGGITQSPKYLFRKEGQNVTLSCEQNLNHDAMYWYRQDPGQGLRLIYYSQIVNDFQKGDIAEGYSVSREKKESFPLTVTSAQKNPTAFYLCASSTSGDEQYFGPGTRLTVT.

The gene calls are TRBV5-1 and TRBJ2-1; 9 bases are a match to TRBD2. The CDR3 loop spans 17 amino acids. CDR1 is SGHRS and CDR2 is YFSETQ in the germline V gene. J lost 0 bases, V lost 0 bases, and 4 bases had no gene match. The CDR3 is CASSLERLAASYNEQFF. CDR3 in DNA: TGCGCCAGCAGCTTGGAAAGACTAGCGGCCTCCTACAATGAGCAGTTCTTC.

The chain combines TRBV11-3 with TRBJ2-7, with TRBD1 matching 10 bases. This CDR3 spans 14 amino acids. Germline-derived CDR1 and CDR2 are SGHNT and YENEEA. V lost 7 bases to trimming and J lost 0 bases; unmatched junction nucleotides: 3. CDR3 DNA: TGTGCCAGCACCCGGGACAGGGGCTCCTACGAGCAGTACTTC. It is translated as CASTRDRGSYEQYF. Looking up the rest from reference TRBV11-3 and TRBJ2-7 gives the full variable domain: EAGVVQSPRYKIIEKKQPVAFWCNPISGHNTLYWYLQNLGQGPELLIRYENEEAVDDSQLPKDRFSAERLKGVDSTLKIQPAELGDSAVYLCASTRDRGSYEQYFGPGTRLTVT.

The rearrangement links TRBV5-1 to TRBJ2-3; no firm D call. CDR1 is SGHRS, CDR2 YFSETQ, per germline. Between the trimmed V and J ends, which lost 0 bases and 2 bases, there was a span of 7 bases. The CDR3 has 14 residues. The CDR3 protein is CASSLGADTDTQYF. DNA for the CDR3: TGCGCCAGCAGCTTGGGCGCGGACACAGATACGCAGTATTTT.

The chain has TRBV27 and TRBJ1-1; 7 nucleotides align to TRBD1. The trim removed 5 bases at V and 10 bases at J, leaving 7 bases unmatched. The CDR3 has 12 residues. CDR1 and CDR2 from the germline V gene are MNHEY and SMNVEV (reference sequence). The DNA of the CDR3 is TGTGCCAGCAGTCCGATACAGGGGAGAGCTTTCTTT. This sequence encodes CASSPIQGRAFF.